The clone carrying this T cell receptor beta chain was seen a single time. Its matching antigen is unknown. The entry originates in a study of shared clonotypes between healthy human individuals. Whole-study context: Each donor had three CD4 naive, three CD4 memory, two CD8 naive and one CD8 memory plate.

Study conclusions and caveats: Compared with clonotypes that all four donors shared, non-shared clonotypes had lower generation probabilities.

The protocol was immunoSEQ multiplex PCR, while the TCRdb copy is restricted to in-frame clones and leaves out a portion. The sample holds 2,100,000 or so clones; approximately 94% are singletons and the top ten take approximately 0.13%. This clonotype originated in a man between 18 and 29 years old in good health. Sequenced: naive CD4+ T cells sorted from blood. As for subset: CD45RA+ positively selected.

The CDR3 DNA reads as TGCGCCAGCAGCCAGGATGGGACTAGCGGGAGAGGTGAGCAGTTCTTC. This translates into CASSQDGTSGRGEQFF. The chain recombines TRBV4-3 with TRBJ2-1; 14 nucleotides align to TRBD2. J was trimmed by 9 bases and V by 3 bases; bases with no gene match: 7. This CDR3 has 16 amino acids. Germline V gene data show CDR1 as LGHNA and CDR2 as YSLEER.